This T cell receptor (beta chain) was identified during a study of blood T cells in healthy people across ages. CDR3 length: 16 residues. From germline, CDR1 is MDHEN and CDR2 SYDVKM. This clonotype turned up a few times. Its antigen is unidentified. Whole-study results and caveats: Higher diversity and more naive CD4+ cells were features of long-lived donors, compared to aged donors.

Then a second PCR, running about 6 to 11 cycles, was carried out with a sample-barcoded 5' primer and a J-beta primer mix. Carrying 12 random nucleotides, a template-switch adaptor labeled each individual cDNA molecule. A single record per CDR3 protein comes from TCRdb applying MiXCR to the 5' RACE reads. The repertoire holds roughly 730,000 distinct CDR3 sequences, with about 56% as singletons. The sequence was obtained from a man between 40 and 49 years old in good health. The sequencing input was blood. J is TRBJ2-5 and V is TRBV28, with a possible D match to TRBD2 (5 bases). The DNA end lines up better with TRBJ2-7; the J call may be wrong. CDR3: CASSFPKRNRAYEQYF. CDR3 sequence (DNA): TGTGCCAGCAGTTTCCCTAAGCGGAATCGGGCCTACGAGCAGTACTTC.